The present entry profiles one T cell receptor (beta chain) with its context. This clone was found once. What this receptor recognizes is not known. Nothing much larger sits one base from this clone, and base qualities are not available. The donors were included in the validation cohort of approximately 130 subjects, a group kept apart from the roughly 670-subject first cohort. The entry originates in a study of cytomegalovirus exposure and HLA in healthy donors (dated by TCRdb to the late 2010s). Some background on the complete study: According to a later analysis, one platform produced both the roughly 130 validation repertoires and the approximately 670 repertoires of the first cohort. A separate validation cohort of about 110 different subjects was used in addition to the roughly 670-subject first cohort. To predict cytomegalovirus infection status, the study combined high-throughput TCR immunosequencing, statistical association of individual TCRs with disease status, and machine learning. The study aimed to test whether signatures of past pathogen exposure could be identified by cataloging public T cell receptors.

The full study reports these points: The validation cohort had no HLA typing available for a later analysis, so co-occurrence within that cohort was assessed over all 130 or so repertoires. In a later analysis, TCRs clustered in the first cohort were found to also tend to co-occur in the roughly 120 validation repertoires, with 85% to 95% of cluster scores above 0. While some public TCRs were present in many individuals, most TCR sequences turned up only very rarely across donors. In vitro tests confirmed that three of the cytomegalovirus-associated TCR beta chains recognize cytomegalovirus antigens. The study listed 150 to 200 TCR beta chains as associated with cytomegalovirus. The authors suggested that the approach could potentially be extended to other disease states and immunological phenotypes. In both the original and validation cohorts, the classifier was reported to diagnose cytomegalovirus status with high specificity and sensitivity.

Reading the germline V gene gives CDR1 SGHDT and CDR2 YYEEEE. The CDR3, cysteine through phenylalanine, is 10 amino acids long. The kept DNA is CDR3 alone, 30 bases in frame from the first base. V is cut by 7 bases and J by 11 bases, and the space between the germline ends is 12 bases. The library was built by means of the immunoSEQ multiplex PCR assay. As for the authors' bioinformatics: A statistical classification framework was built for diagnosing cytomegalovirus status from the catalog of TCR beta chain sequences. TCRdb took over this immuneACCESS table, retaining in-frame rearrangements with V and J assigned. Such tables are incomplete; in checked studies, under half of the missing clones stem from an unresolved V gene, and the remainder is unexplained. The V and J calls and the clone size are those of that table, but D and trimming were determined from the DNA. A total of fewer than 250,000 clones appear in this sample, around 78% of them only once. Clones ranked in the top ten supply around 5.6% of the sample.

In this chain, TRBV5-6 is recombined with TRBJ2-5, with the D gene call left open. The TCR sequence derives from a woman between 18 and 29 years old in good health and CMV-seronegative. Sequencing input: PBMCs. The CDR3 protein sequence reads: CASGLVTQYF. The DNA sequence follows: TGTGCCAGCGGTCTAGTAACGCAGTACTTC.